These 5 T cell receptor beta chains came from one sample sequenced in a study of cytomegalovirus exposure and HLA in healthy donors. Vbeta (60) and Jbeta (13) primers were used in the PCR. Some clones are missing from TCRdb's copy, which holds only in-frame ones; the method was immunoSEQ multiplex PCR. The sample includes about 90,000 clones. Sample: PBMCs. The receptors were gathered from a young woman in good health and CMV-seronegative.

By frequency, this clone is medium-sized (0.01 to 0.1%). V gene TRBV7-9 combines with J gene TRBJ1-1; TRBD1 matches at 7 bases. The CDR3 has 13 residues. The V and J ends lost 4 bases and 4 bases, in that order; junction bases with no gene match: 3. Germline V gene data show CDR1 as SEHNR and CDR2 as FQNEAQ (reference sequence). The CDR3, as DNA: TGTGCCAGCAGCTCCGGGGACAGCACTGAAGCTTTCTTT. Its protein product is CASSSGDSTEAFF.

V is TRBV28 and J is TRBJ1-4; D ambiguous. From germline, CDR1 is MDHEN and CDR2 SYDVKM. Trimming removed 4 bases from V and 11 bases from J, with 11 bases in between. This CDR3 contains 12 residues. CDR3 nucleotide sequence: TGTGCCAGCAGTTCCCTTAATCTTAAACTGTTTTTT. Its protein product is CASSSLNLKLFF.

The chain links TRBV10-3 to TRBJ2-3; tentative D call: TRBD2 (6 bases). The CDR3 contains 16 residues. V lost 0 bases and J lost 5, with 15 bases in between. Germline V lookup: CDR1 ENHRY, CDR2 SYGVKD. The DNA for the CDR3 is TGTGCCATCAGTGAGTCGCGGACCCCCGGGGGAGATACGCAGTATTTT. It encodes CAISESRTPGGDTQYF.

This rearrangement joins TRBV11-2 to TRBJ2-7; 8 bases line up with TRBD1. Germline-derived CDR1 and CDR2 are SGHAT and FQNNGV. The J segment lost 3 bases and the V segment lost 8 bases, leaving 3 bases of the junction unmatched. CDR3 length: 12 residues. The CDR3 bases are TGTGCCAGCGAAGGACAGGGCTACGAGCAGTACTTC. It encodes CASEGQGYEQYF. Looking up the rest from reference TRBV11-2 and TRBJ2-7 gives the full variable domain: EAGVAQSPRYKIIEKRQSVAFWCNPISGHATLYWYQQILGQGPKLLIQFQNNGVVDDSQLPKDRFSAERLKGVDSTLKIQPAKLEDSAVYLCASEGQGYEQYFGPGTRLTVT.

The V and J genes are TRBV28 and TRBJ2-4; TRBD2 is a possible D gene (5 bases). The length of the CDR3 is 14 residues. Trimming took 9 bases from V and 6 from J, leaving 18 bases between them. CDR1 is MDHEN, CDR2 SYDVKM, per germline. Written as DNA, the CDR3 is TGTGCCAGTTGGCTAGCAACGTTCACAAACATTCAGTACTTC. Translated: CASWLATFTNIQYF.